Shown below are 27 T cell receptor beta chains from a single sample sequenced in a study of CD4 T cells in relation to SARS-CoV-2 and coronaviruses. Unexposed donor CD4+ T cells date from about 2010-2019, before the COVID-19 pandemic. Using immunoSEQ multiplex PCR, the repertoire was profiled, and TCRdb retains in-frame clones only, with some absent. Among 60,000 to 75,000 clones listed, roughly 93% were seen once. Material for sequencing was naive CD4+ T cells from PBMCs. The subset is: naive CD4+ T cells isolated by negative enrichment. The receptors were gathered from a human donor in good health.

This sequence joins TRBV9 and TRBJ1-3, with D unresolved. Germline V gene lookup returns CDR1 SGDLS and CDR2 YYNGEE. The CDR3 contains 13 residues. V lost 0 bases to trimming and J lost 3 bases, with 4 bases between them. The DNA of the CDR3 is TGTGCCAGCAGCGTAGCAGGTGGAAACACCATATATTTT. Its protein product is CASSVAGGNTIYF. Variable domain in full (rest from reference TRBV9 and TRBJ1-3): DSGVTQTPKHLITATGQRVTLRCSPRSGDLSVYWYQQSLDQGLQFLIQYYNGEERAKGNILERFSAQQFPDLHSELNLSSLELGDSALYFCASSVAGGNTIYFGEGSWLTVV.

The gene calls are TRBV19 and TRBJ2-5; no clear D gene. Trimming pared 3 bases from V and 3 bases from J, leaving 11 bases between. Germline values: CDR1 LNHDA, CDR2 SQIVND (reference sequence). CDR3 length: 14 residues. The CDR3: CASSIVGREETQYF. The CDR3 DNA is TGTGCCAGTAGTATTGTGGGAAGAGAAGAGACCCAGTACTTC.

The rearrangement links TRBV7-9 to TRBJ2-7; D not certain. Trimming cost V 5 bases and J 2 bases, with 28 bases left between them. CDR3 length equals 19 residues. CDR1 is SEHNR and CDR2 is FQNEAQ in the germline V gene (reference sequence). CDR3 protein: CASSPLYSRSTWTPYEQYF. CDR3 sequence (DNA): TGTGCCAGCAGCCCCCTGTACAGTCGCTCCACATGGACCCCCTACGAGCAGTACTTC. Filled out from reference TRBV7-9 and TRBJ2-7, the complete variable domain reads DTGVSQNPRHKITKRGQNVTFRCDPISEHNRLYWYRQTLGQGPEFLTYFQNEAQLEKSRLLSDRFSAERPKGSFSTLEIQRTEQGDSAMYLCASSPLYSRSTWTPYEQYFGPGTRLTVT.

This chain links TRBV9 with TRBJ2-7; 7 nucleotides align to TRBD1. The ends lost 5 bases at V and 0 bases at J; junction bases unmatched: 5. CDR1 is SGDLS and CDR2 is YYNGEE in the germline V gene. This CDR3 spans 14 amino acids. CDR3 in amino acids: CASSSTGSSYEQYF. The CDR3 nucleotides read TGTGCCAGCAGTTCGACAGGGAGCTCCTACGAGCAGTACTTC.

The table lists this clone with a count of one. The CDR3 region is CASNPGQDKTQYF. The CDR3 DNA sequence: TGTGCCAGCAATCCGGGACAAGATAAGACCCAGTACTTC. The chain couples TRBV28 to TRBJ2-5, with D possibly matching TRBD1 (6 bases). CDR3 length: 13 amino acids. Per the germline V gene, CDR1 is MDHEN and CDR2 is SYDVKM. Trimming removed 7 bases from V and 6 bases from J, with 15 bases in between.

V gene TRBV7-9 combines with J gene TRBJ1-6; 7 nucleotides agree with TRBD1. The V and J ends lost 3 bases and 10 bases, in that order; junction bases with no gene match: 3. Germline CDR1 is SEHNR and CDR2 is FQNEAQ (reference sequence). This CDR3 region has 13 residues. CDR3 in amino acids: CASSFTGDSPLHF. The CDR3 bases are TGTGCCAGCAGCTTCACAGGGGACTCACCCCTCCACTTT.

The chain couples TRBV28 to TRBJ2-7, with 14 nucleotides matching TRBD2. The J segment lost 0 bases and the V segment lost 6 bases, leaving 4 bases of the junction unmatched. The CDR3 spans 16 residues. Germline CDR1 is MDHEN and CDR2 is SYDVKM. The CDR3 bases are TGTGCCAGCAGGGCGGGACTAGCGGGAGACTCCTACGAGCAGTACTTC. It specifies CASRAGLAGDSYEQYF.

V and J are TRBV2 and TRBJ2-3; 14 positions match TRBD2. The V gene end was trimmed by 5 bases and the J gene end by 9 bases; junction bases not matched to a gene: 7. Germline V gene lookup returns CDR1 SNHLY and CDR2 FYNNEI. This CDR3 region has 15 residues. Here the CDR3 reads CASSRGLAGAQTQYF. In nucleotides, the CDR3 is TGTGCCAGCAGTAGGGGACTAGCGGGAGCCCAAACGCAGTATTTT.

This sequence joins TRBV6-5 and TRBJ2-7; D is tentatively TRBD1 or TRBD2 (6 bases each). In germline, CDR1 is MNHEY, CDR2 SVGAGI. The CDR3 contains 14 residues. V dropped 6 bases and J dropped 0 bases, with 12 bases sitting between them. The CDR3 DNA reads TGTGCCAGCAGCCGCGGGACACTCTCCTACGAGCAGTACTTC. This gives the protein CASSRGTLSYEQYF.

The chain employs TRBV11-2 and TRBJ1-2, with TRBD1 as a possible D gene (6 bases). The germline V gene has CDR1 SGHAT and CDR2 FQNNGV. The V and J ends lost 3 bases and 1 base respectively, with 18 bases between them. The CDR3 length is 17 residues. CDR3 in DNA: TGTGCCAGCAGCTTCGACCCCGGGGGCGGATATAACTATGGCTACACCTTC. This encodes CASSFDPGGGYNYGYTF.

The chain employs TRBV28 and TRBJ2-7; 8 bases are a match to TRBD1. Per the germline V gene, CDR1 is MDHEN and CDR2 is SYDVKM. This CDR3 has 12 residues. V shed 5 bases and J 6 bases; nucleotides not matched to a gene: 3. CDR3 sequence (DNA): TGTGCCAGCAGTCTGACAGGGGTCGAGCAGTACTTC. This gives the protein CASSLTGVEQYF.

The V and J genes are TRBV6-5 and TRBJ2-7, with D unclear. The CDR3 runs 14 residues. V shed 7 bases and J shed 0 bases, with 13 bases lying between them. Per germline, CDR1 MNHEY and CDR2 SVGAGI. The CDR3 sequence: CASKANTGSYEQYF. As DNA, the CDR3 is TGTGCCAGCAAAGCCAATACCGGCTCCTACGAGCAGTACTTC.

The chain is built from TRBV5-6 and TRBJ2-7; 8 positions agree with TRBD2. V gave up 3 bases and J gave up 3 bases; unmatched junction bases: 14. Germline loops: CDR1 SGHDT, CDR2 YYEEEE. There are 17 residues in the CDR3. The CDR3 region has the DNA TGTGCCAGCAGCTCACCAGTCGAGCGGGGGATCCACTACGAGCAGTACTTC. Translating it yields CASSSPVERGIHYEQYF.

J is TRBJ1-3 and V is TRBV11-2; D gene unclear. V shed 5 bases and J shed 0 bases, with 11 bases lying between them. This CDR3 has 15 residues. The germline CDR1 and CDR2 sequences are SGHAT and FQNNGV. This CDR3 reads CASSPAGVSGNTIYF. The CDR3 DNA is TGTGCCAGCAGCCCCGCGGGAGTCTCTGGAAACACCATATATTTT.

This clone occurred once. The CDR3 region has the DNA TGTGCCAGCAGTTTACAGAACCAAAACATTCAGTACTTC. Protein: CASSLQNQNIQYF. This chain joins TRBV12-3 or TRBV12-4 and TRBJ2-4; D gene ambiguous. The CDR3 is 13 amino acids. With 2 bases removed from V and 5 bases from J, the gap between germline ends came to 7 bases.

This clone was recorded once. The chain combines TRBV3-1 (or the pseudogene TRBV3-2) with TRBJ2-7; D not certain. Trimming stripped 0 bases from V and 7 bases from J, with 7 bases between. Germline CDR1 reads LGHDT; CDR2 reads YNNKEL (reference sequence). The CDR3 spans 12 residues. CDR3 sequence: CASSQDQREQYF. The CDR3 DNA sequence: TGTGCCAGCAGCCAAGATCAGAGAGAGCAGTACTTC.

The rearrangement uses TRBV9 and TRBJ2-2; D is perhaps TRBD2 (6 bases). The ends were cut back, 3 bases at V and 5 bases at J, with 11 bases in the middle. Germline V gives CDR1 SGDLS, CDR2 YYNGEE. This CDR3 spans 14 amino acids. The CDR3 DNA reads TGTGCCAGCAGCGAGCCTGGGGGGACCGGGGAGCTGTTTTTT. Its protein product is CASSEPGGTGELFF.

This clone appeared a single time. The rearrangement uses TRBV25-1 and TRBJ2-1, with TRBD2 matching 8 bases. Germline V gene data show CDR1 as MGHDK and CDR2 as SYGVNS. The CDR3 is 14 residues long. The trim removed 5 bases at V and 7 bases at J, leaving 7 bases unmatched. The chain's CDR3 is CASSRPSGLNEQFF. The CDR3 nucleotides are TGTGCCAGCAGTAGGCCTAGCGGGCTTAATGAGCAGTTCTTC.

This clone was seen only once. The rearrangement uses TRBV18 and TRBJ2-3; D gene unclear. The CDR3 runs 16 residues. Trimming took 4 bases from V and 0 from J, leaving 14 bases between them. Germline V gene lookup returns CDR1 KGHSH and CDR2 LQKENI. Here the CDR3 DNA reads TGTGCCAGCTCACGAGTGGCACCCACTAGCACAGATACGCAGTATTTT. Translating gives CASSRVAPTSTDTQYF.

This clone was seen once. CDR3 protein: CASSELPGISTNSPLHF. CDR3 bases: TGTGCCAGCAGCGAGCTCCCGGGCATCTCGACTAATTCACCCCTCCACTTT. This chain joins TRBV9 and TRBJ1-6, with D hard to call. Germline loops: CDR1 SGDLS, CDR2 YYNGEE. CDR3 length: 17 residues. V was clipped by 3 bases and J by 6 bases, with 19 bases between them. Combining the CDR3 with reference TRBV9 and TRBJ1-6 gives the whole variable domain DSGVTQTPKHLITATGQRVTLRCSPRSGDLSVYWYQQSLDQGLQFLIQYYNGEERAKGNILERFSAQQFPDLHSELNLSSLELGDSALYFCASSELPGISTNSPLHFGNGTRLTVT.

The rearrangement joins TRBV12-3 or TRBV12-4 to TRBJ2-1; possibly TRBD1 or TRBD2 for D (5 bases each). The V and J ends lost 2 bases and 9 bases respectively, with 11 bases between them. The CDR3 totals 13 residues. The CDR3 loop reads CASSLIVGVEQFF. The CDR3 DNA sequence: TGTGCCAGCAGTTTAATCGTGGGGGTTGAGCAGTTCTTC.

V usage is TRBV28 and J usage is TRBJ1-1; 9 nucleotides align to TRBD1. V lost 7 bases and J lost 4; bases outside the gene matches: 4. CDR1 and CDR2 (germline): MDHEN, SYDVKM. The CDR3 has 13 residues. The CDR3 DNA is TGTGCCAGCACTACAGGGGGCGTCACTGAAGCTTTCTTT. Protein sequence: CASTTGGVTEAFF. Looking up the rest from reference TRBV28 and TRBJ1-1 gives the full variable domain: DVKVTQSSRYLVKRTGEKVFLECVQDMDHENMFWYRQDPGLGLRLIYFSYDVKMKEKGDIPEGYSVSREKKERFSLILESASTNQTSMYLCASTTGGVTEAFFGQGTRLTVV.

The chain carries TRBV18 and TRBJ1-1; 7 positions match TRBD1. Trimming took 3 bases from V and 6 from J; bases not matched to a gene: 10. CDR1 KGHSH and CDR2 LQKENI come from the germline V gene. CDR3 size: 15 residues. CDR3 sequence: CASSPTTGRGAEAFF. CDR3 coding DNA: TGTGCCAGCTCACCTACGACAGGGCGGGGTGCTGAAGCTTTCTTT.

This chain uses TRBV2 with TRBJ1-5; no definite D call. Deletions cut 2 bases from V and 2 bases from J, with 10 bases between. The CDR3 spans 15 residues. CDR1 is SNHLY, CDR2 FYNNEI, per germline. CDR3 DNA: TGTGCCAGCAGTGAATGGGCCGGGGGCAATCAGCCCCAGCATTTT. Residues: CASSEWAGGNQPQHF.

The chain has TRBV6-1 and TRBJ1-4; tentative D call: TRBD1 (5 bases). The V gene lost 3 bases and the J gene lost 7 bases, with 18 bases spanning the gap. The CDR3 is 16 residues long. Per the germline V gene, CDR1 is MNHNS and CDR2 is SASEGT. This chain's CDR3 is CASSEGTVSSSEKLFF. The CDR3 nucleotides read TGTGCCAGCAGTGAGGGGACCGTATCATCGAGTGAAAAACTGTTTTTT.

This clone was observed once. V is TRBV5-1 and J is TRBJ2-7; D might be TRBD1 (5 bases). The V end lost 3 bases, the J end lost 2 bases, and 12 bases lay between the germline ends. The CDR3 runs to 14 residues. Germline V CDR1 and CDR2: SGHRS, YFSETQ. The CDR3 DNA reads as TGCGCCAGCAGCTCCCAGGGTGACCCCTACGAGCAGTACTTC. Its protein is CASSSQGDPYEQYF. The variable domain in full, completed from reference TRBV5-1 and TRBJ2-7, reads KAGVTQTPRYLIKTRGQQVTLSCSPISGHRSVSWYQQTPGQGLQFLFEYFSETQRNKGNFPGRFSGRQFSNSRSEMNVSTLELGDSALYLCASSSQGDPYEQYFGPGTRLTVT.

The chain joins TRBV28 to TRBJ1-2; TRBD1 matches 9 bases. The germline gives CDR1 MDHEN, CDR2 SYDVKM. CDR3 size: 15 residues. The V gene end was trimmed by 6 bases and the J gene end by 3 bases; junction bases not matched to a gene: 8. CDR3 in DNA: TGTGCCAGCAGCCTCCCCGGACAGGGGTACTATGGCTACACCTTC. Translating it yields CASSLPGQGYYGYTF.